This T cell receptor beta chain was recorded in a study of spatial heterogeneity in lung cancer. TCRdb used MiXCR to reprocess the 5' RACE reads, holding one entry per CDR3 protein. The sample has about 24,000 distinct CDR3 sequences; about 3% are singletons. Sample time point: sample taken at primary tumor resection. Unsorted whole RNA of tumor, nontumor lung or frozen PBMC was sequenced. This clonotype has a count of ten or more. The receptor was derived from a female donor with early-stage non-small cell lung cancer. The source was PBMCs, collected at surgery.

The CDR3 DNA reads TGTGCCGTCGGGACAGGACGTAATGAAAAACTGTTTTTT. Translated: CAVGTGRNEKLFF. The chain employs TRBV10-3 and TRBJ1-4; the match to TRBD1 covers 8 bases. CDR3 length equals 13 residues. Germline V gene sequence: CDR1 ENHRY, CDR2 SYGVKD. V lost 11 bases to trimming and J lost 4 bases; unmatched junction nucleotides: 6.